The 17 T cell receptor delta chains listed next were all sequenced from one sample in a study of γδ T cells in repeated Plasmodium falciparum infection. TCRdb re-called the multiplex PCR reads via CATT. In the table there are around 86,000 delta-chain clones, 1.4% of which are singletons. Gammadelta T cells were flow-sorted from PBMC into Vgamma9/Vdelta2+ and Vdelta2-negative populations for bulk analysis. Sample: gamma-delta T cells from blood. The receptor source for this set is a pool of human donors (malaria-infected and uninfected, not separated).

This clone occurred a few times. This likely stems from a read error, as it lies one base from a far larger clone. This same CDR3 is encoded by further DNA sequences in the sample. The CDR3: CACDPMLLGDTPYTDKLIF. The CDR3 DNA is TGTGCCTGTGACCCTATGCTTTTGGGGGATACCCCGTACACCGATAAACTCATCTTT. The chain uses TRDV2 and TRDJ1, with 10 bases fitting TRDD3. No J segment appears in TCRdb, so it was assigned here by matching the sequence to germline. CDR1 is GEAIGNYY, CDR2 EKD, per germline. J was trimmed by 0 bases and V by 3 bases; bases with no gene match: 15. The CDR3 is made up of 19 amino acids.

Comment on this clone: This probably arose from a read error, given a far larger clone one base away. The identical CDR3 is also encoded by other nucleotide sequences in the sample. The chain recombines TRDV1 with TRDJ1; 7 bases line up with TRDD3. CDR1 is TSWWSYY, CDR2 QGS, per germline. This CDR3 has 16 amino acids. Unmatched junction bases numbered 7, after V lost 3 bases and J lost 0 bases. The CDR3 nucleotides are TGTGCTCTTGGGGACCCACTGGGGCAGTACACCGATAAACTCATCTTT. This sequence encodes CALGDPLGQYTDKLIF.

This clone was observed a handful of times. The protein given by TCRdb reflects a much larger clone and differs at residue 7 from this DNA's translation, likely from a read error; the protein shown is the DNA's translation. The J gene is TRDJ1, the V gene TRDV3, with D perhaps TRDD2 or TRDD3 (5 bases each). Deletions cut 2 bases from V and 2 bases from J, with 27 bases between. The V gene's germline CDR1 is TVYSNPD and CDR2 GDNSRS (reference sequence). The CDR3 runs 18 residues. CDR3 region: CAFWPRYLRWWGTDKLIF. The CDR3 coding sequence is TGTGCCTTTTGGCCACGTTACCTACGATGGTGGGGAACCGATAAACTCATCTTT.

This clone was seen a few times. Given a far larger clone just one base away, this is likely a sequencing read error. Other DNA sequences within the sample encode an identical CDR3. The chain has TRDV2 and TRDJ1, with 9 bases identical to TRDD3. The J gene is absent in TCRdb and was assigned here via DNA matching to germline. The CDR3 spans 21 residues. Unmatched junction bases numbered 20, after V lost 1 base and J lost 0 bases. Germline V gene data show CDR1 as GEAIGNYY and CDR2 as EKD. The CDR3 is CACDTLTGDTGASVYTDKLIF. The CDR3 DNA reads as TGTGCCTGTGACACTCTTACTGGGGATACGGGGGCGTCGGTCTACACCGATAAACTCATCTTT.

Regarding this clone: This DNA's translation differs at residue 14 from TCRdb's protein, which comes from a much larger clone; a read error is likely, and the protein shown is translated from the DNA. The chain is built from TRDV2 and TRDJ1, with TRDD3 matching 12 bases. Here the J gene came from matching the DNA to germline, since TCRdb omits it. The germline V gene has CDR1 GEAIGNYY and CDR2 EKD. V lost 3 bases to trimming and J lost 3 bases; unmatched junction nucleotides: 16. The CDR3 is 19 residues long. The chain's CDR3 is CACDSLLGDTGSYADKLIF. CDR3 nucleotide sequence: TGTGCCTGTGACTCATTACTGGGGGATACTGGTTCGTACGCCGATAAACTCATCTTT.

The table lists this clone with a few counts. TCRdb's protein for this DNA is that of a much larger clone and differs from the translation at residue 20, likely a read error; the protein shown is the DNA translation. The J gene went uncalled, whereas the V gene is TRDV1; TRDD3 was called by the table and not checked on the DNA. The CDR3 has 22 residues. The germline V gene has CDR1 TSWWSYY and CDR2 QGS. This chain's CDR3 is CALGELSPAYAWRIPYTDKRIF. CDR3 nucleotide sequence: TGTGCTCTTGGGGAACTTTCGCCTGCCTACGCCTGGAGGATACCGTACACCGATAAACGCATCTTT.

Ten or more counts support this clone. The protein that TCRdb holds for this DNA derives from a much larger clone and differs from the translated DNA at residue 5, which likely indicates a read error; the protein shown here is translated from the DNA. V usage is TRDV2 and J usage is TRDJ2, with a weak D call TRDD3 (6 bases). The ends were cut back, 3 bases at V and 4 bases at J, with 8 bases in the middle. CDR3 length: 13 residues. Germline CDR1 and CDR2: GEAIGNYY and EKD. CDR3 loop: CACDAWGTAQLFF. In DNA, the CDR3 is TGTGCCTGTGACGCCTGGGGGACAGCACAACTCTTCTTT.

Ten or more counts support this clone. The rearrangement links TRDV1 to TRDJ1; 10 bases agree with TRDD3. The CDR3 is 21 residues long. In germline, CDR1 is TSWWSYY, CDR2 QGS. Trimming cost V 3 bases and J 0 bases; bases outside gene matches: 19. Here the CDR3 reads CALGDFLSPFTGGSYTDKLIF. For the CDR3, the DNA is TGTGCTCTTGGGGATTTCCTAAGTCCCTTTACTGGGGGATCCTACACCGATAAACTCATCTTT.

This clone was counted between two and nine times. The TCRdb record carries a much larger clone's protein, which differs from this DNA's translation at residue 9; a read error is the likely cause, and the protein listed here is the DNA translation. The chain joins TRDV2 to TRDJ3, with TRDD3 identical over 7 bases. Because TCRdb records no J gene, it was assigned here through a match of the DNA to germline. CDR3 length: 17 amino acids. The germline CDR1 and CDR2 sequences are GEAIGNYY and EKD. V gave up 3 bases and J gave up 2 bases; unmatched junction bases: 6. CDR3 sequence reads: CACDWGTYPWDTRQMFF. Here the CDR3 DNA reads TGTGCCTGTGACTGGGGGACTTACCCCTGGGACACCCGACAGATGTTTTTC.

Of note for this clone: TCRdb records a much larger clone's protein for this DNA, with a difference at residue 11 that likely arises from a read error; the protein given is the translation of the DNA. The chain is built from TRDV2 and TRDJ3; 7 positions agree with TRDD3. TCRdb records no J gene; here it was assigned by comparing the DNA to germline. There are 21 residues in the CDR3. The germline CDR1 and CDR2 sequences are GEAIGNYY and EKD. Unmatched junction bases numbered 14, after V lost 1 base and J lost 0 bases. Here the CDR3 reads CACDTVLGSPLSSWDTRQMFF. DNA for the CDR3: TGTGCCTGTGACACGGTACTGGGGTCACCTCTTAGCTCCTGGGACACCCGACAGATGTTTTTC.

Ten or more counts support this clone. TCRdb lists the protein of a much larger clone for this DNA, which differs at residue 5, so this is likely a read error; the protein given here is translated from the DNA itself. The chain is built from TRDV2 and TRDJ3; 9 bases agree with TRDD3. The trim removed 3 bases at V and 0 bases at J, leaving 5 bases unmatched. CDR3 length equals 18 residues. Germline V CDR1 and CDR2: GEAIGNYY, EKD. The CDR3 nucleotides are TGTGCCTGTGACGCTATTGGGGGATACTCCTGGGACACCCGACAGATGTTTTTC. Translating it yields CACDAIGGYSWDTRQMFF.

By its share, this clone is medium-sized. The sample has other DNA sequences that encode this CDR3 too. The chain links TRDV1 to TRDJ1, with D tentatively TRDD3 (8 bases). V was cut by 0 bases and J by 2 bases, with 28 bases left in between. This CDR3 comprises 21 residues. CDR1 and CDR2 from the germline V gene are TSWWSYY and QGS. The CDR3 is CALGELKSFLKYWGDTDKLIF. The DNA of the CDR3 is TGTGCTCTTGGGGAACTGAAGAGCTTCCTAAAGTACTGGGGGGATACCGATAAACTCATCTTT.

The V gene was identified as TRDV1, while no J gene was called. The germline V gene has CDR1 TSWWSYY and CDR2 QGS. This CDR3 is built from 11 residues. The CDR3 bases are TGTGCTCTTGGGGAAATGGGGGCCCAGTTTTTT. Translation: CALGEMGAQFF.

This clone was observed a few times. The TCRdb protein, from a much larger clone, departs from this DNA's translation at residues 3 and 4, likely by read error; the protein shown derives from the DNA. V usage is TRDV2 and J usage is TRDJ1; 10 bases are a match to TRDD3. The J gene is absent in TCRdb and was assigned here via DNA matching to germline. CDR3 length: 16 amino acids. The V gene end was trimmed by 9 bases and the J gene end by 0 bases; junction bases not matched to a gene: 12. Per the germline V gene, CDR1 is GEAIGNYY and CDR2 is EKD. DNA of the CDR3: TGTGCCCGTGGCCCGCGTACTGGGGGATACACCGATAAACTCATCTTT. It codes for CARGPRTGGYTDKLIF.

To note about this clone: The protein held in TCRdb is that of a much larger clone and does not match this DNA's translation at residue 20, likely because of a read error; the protein shown is translated from the DNA. The V gene reported is TRDV2; the J gene is uncalled; the tabulated D call, TRDD3, remains unverified against the DNA. Germline assignment: CDR1 GEAIGNYY and CDR2 EKD. The CDR3 consists of 21 residues. The CDR3 sequence: CACDTVTGGYAERKDTDKLTF. As DNA, the CDR3 is TGTGCCTGTGACACCGTTACTGGGGGATACGCCGAGCGGAAGGACACCGATAAACTCACCTTT.

Of note for this clone: The protein recorded in TCRdb matches a much larger clone and deviates from this DNA's translation at residue 13, suggesting a read error; the protein here is obtained by translating the DNA. CDR3 in amino acids: CASTTFISYTDKRIF. The CDR3 DNA follows: TGTGCCTCGACGACGTTCATCTCGTACACCGATAAACGCATCTTT. The V call is TRDV3, the J call TRDJ1, with D hard to call. Germline-derived CDR1 and CDR2 are TVYSNPD and GDNSRS (reference sequence). The CDR3 spans 15 residues.

With respect to this clone: This DNA's translation and the protein TCRdb lists, from a much larger clone, do not match at residue 18, likely due to a read error; the protein shown is translated from the DNA. For the V gene the call is TRDV2; the J gene has no call; the table's D call, TRDD3, has no DNA check behind it. Germline assignment: CDR1 GEAIGNYY and CDR2 EKD. This CDR3 has 20 amino acids. The CDR3 spells CACDRLLGDSLDRHTDKFIF. DNA of the CDR3: TGTGCCTGTGACAGACTGCTGGGGGATTCGCTAGACCGACACACCGATAAATTCATCTTT.